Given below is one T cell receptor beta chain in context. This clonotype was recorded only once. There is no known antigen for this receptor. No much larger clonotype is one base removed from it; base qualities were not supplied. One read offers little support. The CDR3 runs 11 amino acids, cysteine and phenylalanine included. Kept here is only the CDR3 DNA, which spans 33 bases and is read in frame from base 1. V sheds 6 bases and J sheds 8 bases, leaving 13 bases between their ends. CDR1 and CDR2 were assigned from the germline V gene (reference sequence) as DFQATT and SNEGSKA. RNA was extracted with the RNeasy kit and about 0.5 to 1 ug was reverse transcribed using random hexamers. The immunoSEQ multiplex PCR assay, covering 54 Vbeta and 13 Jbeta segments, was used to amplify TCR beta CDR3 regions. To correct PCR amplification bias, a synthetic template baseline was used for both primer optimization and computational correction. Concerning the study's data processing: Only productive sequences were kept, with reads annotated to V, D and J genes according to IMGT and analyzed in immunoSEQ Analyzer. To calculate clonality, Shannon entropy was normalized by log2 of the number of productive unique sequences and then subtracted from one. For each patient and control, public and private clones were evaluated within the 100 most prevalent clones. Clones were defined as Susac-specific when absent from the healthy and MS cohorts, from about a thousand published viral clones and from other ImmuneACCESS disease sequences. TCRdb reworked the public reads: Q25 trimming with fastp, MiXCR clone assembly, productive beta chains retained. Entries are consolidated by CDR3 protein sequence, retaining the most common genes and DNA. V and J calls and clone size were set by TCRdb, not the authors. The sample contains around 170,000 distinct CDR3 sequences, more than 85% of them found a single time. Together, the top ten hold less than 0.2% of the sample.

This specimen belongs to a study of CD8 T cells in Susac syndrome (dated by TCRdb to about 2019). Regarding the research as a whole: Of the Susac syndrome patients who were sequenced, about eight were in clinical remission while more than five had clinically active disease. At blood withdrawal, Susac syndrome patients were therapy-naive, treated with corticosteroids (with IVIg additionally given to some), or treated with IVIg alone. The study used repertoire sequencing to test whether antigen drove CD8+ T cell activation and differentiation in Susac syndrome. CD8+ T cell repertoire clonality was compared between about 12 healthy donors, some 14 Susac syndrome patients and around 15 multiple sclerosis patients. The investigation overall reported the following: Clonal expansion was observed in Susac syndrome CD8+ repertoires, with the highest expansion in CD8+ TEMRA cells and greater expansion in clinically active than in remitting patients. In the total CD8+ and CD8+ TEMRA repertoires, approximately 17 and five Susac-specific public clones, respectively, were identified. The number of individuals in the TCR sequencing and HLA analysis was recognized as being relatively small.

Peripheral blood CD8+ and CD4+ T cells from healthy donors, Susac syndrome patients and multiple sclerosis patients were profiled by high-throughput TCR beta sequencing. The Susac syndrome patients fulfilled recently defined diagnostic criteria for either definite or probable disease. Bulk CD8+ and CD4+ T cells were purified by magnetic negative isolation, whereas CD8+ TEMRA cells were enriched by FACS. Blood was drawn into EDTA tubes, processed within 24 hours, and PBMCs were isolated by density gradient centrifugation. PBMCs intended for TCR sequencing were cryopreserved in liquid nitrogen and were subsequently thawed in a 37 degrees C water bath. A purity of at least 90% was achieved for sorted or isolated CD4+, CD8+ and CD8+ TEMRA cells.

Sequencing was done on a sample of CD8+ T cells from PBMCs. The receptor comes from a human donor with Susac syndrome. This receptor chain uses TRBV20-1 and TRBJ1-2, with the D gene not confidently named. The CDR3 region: CSALLLGGYTF. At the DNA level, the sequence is TGCAGTGCCCTACTGTTGGGCGGCTACACCTTC.